The 30 T cell receptor beta chains given below trace back to one sample, sequenced in a study of T cell changes during pregnancy in multiple sclerosis. Clones were sequenced by immunoSEQ multiplex PCR, and TCRdb holds only the in-frame ones, with some missing. The sample has approximately 100,000 clones, around nine tenths seen once. This specimen consisted of peripheral blood, obtained in the second trimester of pregnancy. These receptors were obtained from a female donor with multiple sclerosis, enrolled in a pregnancy study.

The J gene is TRBJ2-7, the V gene TRBV11-2, with a weak D call TRBD2 (7 bases). V lost 5 bases, J lost 7 bases, and 21 bases lay in between. The CDR3 sequence is 15 residues long. Germline V gene sequence: CDR1 SGHAT, CDR2 FQNNGV. The DNA of the CDR3 is TGTGCCAGCAGCCAAGGGTGGGGGGGCCAAAGGGAGCAGTACTTC. Its protein is CASSQGWGGQREQYF.

The chain carries TRBV29-1 and TRBJ2-3; D remains unclear. The CDR3 spans 15 residues. Per germline, CDR1 SQVTM and CDR2 ANQGSEA. V was clipped by 7 bases and J by 0 bases, with 17 bases between them. The CDR3, as DNA: TGCAGCGCGGTCGAGACTCCAGCTAGCACAGATACGCAGTATTTT. Its translation: CSAVETPASTDTQYF.

The V call is TRBV9, the J call TRBJ2-7; maybe TRBD2 (5 bases). The V and J ends lost 4 bases and 2 bases respectively, with 13 bases between them. This CDR3 comprises 14 residues. The germline gives CDR1 SGDLS, CDR2 YYNGEE. The CDR3: CASSPTREPYEQYF. The CDR3, as DNA: TGTGCCAGCAGCCCGACGAGGGAGCCCTACGAGCAGTACTTC.

This chain uses TRBV2 with TRBJ2-7; TRBD1 matches 8 bases. The germline V gene encodes CDR1 SNHLY and CDR2 FYNNEI. This CDR3 contains 13 residues. Unmatched junction bases numbered 7, after V lost 5 bases and J lost 7 bases. The CDR3 nucleotides are TGTGCCAGCAGTTTACGACAGGGGTTTGAGCAGTACTTC. It codes for CASSLRQGFEQYF.

The chain recombines TRBV2 with TRBJ1-5; TRBD1 might be the D (6 bases). V was cut by 6 bases and J by 2 bases, with 14 bases left in between. This CDR3 spans 15 amino acids. Germline CDR1 SNHLY, CDR2 FYNNEI. The CDR3 bases are TGTGCCAGCAGACCTACAGGGTTTCGCAATCAGCCCCAGCATTTT. It encodes CASRPTGFRNQPQHF.

The table lists this clone with a count of one. The CDR3 DNA sequence: TGTGCCATCAGTGAATCGGGGACAGGGGGCCTCGATACGCAGTATTTT. Protein sequence: CAISESGTGGLDTQYF. V gene TRBV10-3 combines with J gene TRBJ2-3; 12 bases align to TRBD1. Germline V gene sequence: CDR1 ENHRY, CDR2 SYGVKD. The length of the CDR3 is 16 residues. J lost 6 bases, V lost 3 bases, and 7 bases had no gene match.

The CDR3 loop is CASSPQGAQETQYF. In DNA form, the CDR3 reads TGCGCCAGCAGTCCACAGGGAGCCCAAGAGACCCAGTACTTC. The chain has TRBV10-1 and TRBJ2-5; a possible D gene is TRBD1 (6 bases). V was shortened by 5 bases and J by 1 base, with 11 bases between the two germline ends. The CDR3 covers 14 residues. Germline CDR1 WNHNN, CDR2 SYGVQD (reference sequence).

The chain combines TRBV30 with TRBJ2-3, with 12 bases lining up with TRBD2. The CDR3 extends over 11 amino acids. Germline loops: CDR1 GTSNPN, CDR2 SVGIG (reference sequence). V was pared by 4 bases and J by 13 bases, with 3 bases of the junction left unmatched. CDR3 in DNA: TGTGCCTGGACTAGCGGGGGGGCCGAGTATTTT. It translates to CAWTSGGAEYF.

The chain joins TRBV5-1 to TRBJ2-1, with D perhaps matching TRBD2 (6 bases). Trimming removed 0 bases at V and 7 bases at J, with 11 bases between. The V gene's germline CDR1 is SGHRS and CDR2 YFSETQ. The CDR3 covers 14 residues. The CDR3 DNA reads TGCGCCAGCAGCTTGGCGGGAGATTGGAATGAGCAGTTCTTC. Protein sequence: CASSLAGDWNEQFF.

The chain couples TRBV18 to TRBJ1-2, with 8 bases aligning to TRBD1. With V trimmed by 0 bases and J by 0 bases, 3 bases remained unmatched. This CDR3 has 16 residues. CDR1 is KGHSH and CDR2 is LQKENI in the germline V gene. CDR3 sequence reads: CASSPPGTGANYGYTF. The CDR3 DNA follows: TGTGCCAGCTCACCACCGGGGACAGGAGCTAACTATGGCTACACCTTC. Based on the CDR3 plus reference TRBV18 and TRBJ1-2, the full variable domain is NAGVMQNPRHLVRRRGQEARLRCSPMKGHSHVYWYRQLPEEGLKFMVYLQKENIIDESGMPKERFSAEFPKEGPSILRIQQVVRGDSAAYFCASSPPGTGANYGYTFGSGTRLTVV.

This clone was detected only once. J is TRBJ2-7 and V is TRBV5-1; 8 bases map to TRBD2. CDR3 length: 18 amino acids. Germline V lookup: CDR1 SGHRS, CDR2 YFSETQ. Trimming at V came to 2 bases and at J to 1 base, leaving 14 bases not matched to a gene. The CDR3: CASSFRSRTSFISYEQYF. The CDR3 DNA reads as TGCGCCAGCAGCTTTAGATCAAGGACTAGCTTCATTTCCTACGAGCAGTACTTC.

The CDR3 nucleotides are TGCGCCAGCAGCTTGGGGGGGCAGTACGAGCAGTACTTC. The encoded protein is CASSLGGQYEQYF. This rearrangement joins TRBV5-1 to TRBJ2-7, with D possibly being TRBD1 (6 bases). This CDR3 region has 13 residues. The germline V gene has CDR1 SGHRS and CDR2 YFSETQ. The ends were cut back, 0 bases at V and 4 bases at J, with 8 bases in the middle. Full variable domain (remainder filled in from reference TRBV5-1 and TRBJ2-7): KAGVTQTPRYLIKTRGQQVTLSCSPISGHRSVSWYQQTPGQGLQFLFEYFSETQRNKGNFPGRFSGRQFSNSRSEMNVSTLELGDSALYLCASSLGGQYEQYFGPGTRLTVT.

The chain employs TRBV6-5 and TRBJ2-5, with D possibly being TRBD1 (6 bases). V lost 1 base and J 4 bases, leaving 10 bases between the germline ends. CDR1 is MNHEY, CDR2 SVGAGI, per germline. The CDR3 runs 14 residues. CDR3 residues: CASSYLIGGETQYF. CDR3 bases: TGTGCCAGCAGTTACTTAATAGGGGGAGAGACCCAGTACTTC.

CDR3 residues: CATSRVGQPGGSNQPQHF. The CDR3 region has the DNA TGTGCCACCAGCAGAGTCGGGCAGCCAGGGGGGAGCAATCAGCCCCAGCATTTT. The chain couples TRBV15 to TRBJ1-5; TRBD1 aligns across 7 bases. Losses at the gene ends were 1 base for V and 1 base for J; bases not matched to a gene: 10. Germline V CDR1 and CDR2: LNHNV, YYDKDF (reference sequence). The length of the CDR3 is 18 residues.

The rearrangement uses TRBV19 and TRBJ2-3; 8 bases line up with TRBD2. This CDR3 region has 15 residues. V was pared by 3 bases and J by 5 bases, with 7 bases of the junction left unmatched. Germline values: CDR1 LNHDA, CDR2 SQIVND (reference sequence). The CDR3 sequence is CASSMERGLGDTQYF. DNA for the CDR3: TGTGCCAGTAGTATGGAGCGGGGGTTGGGAGATACGCAGTATTTT.

This clone was counted between two and nine times. The chain employs TRBV5-6 and TRBJ1-3, with D possibly being TRBD1 (5 bases). Trimming removed 1 base at V and 6 bases at J, with 11 bases between. There are 14 residues in the CDR3. Germline CDR1 and CDR2: SGHDT and YYEEEE. The CDR3 nucleotides read TGTGCCAGCAGCTTGTCCGGGGGTGCAAACACCATATATTTT. This translates into CASSLSGGANTIYF.

This chain joins TRBV6-1 and TRBJ1-1; D remains ambiguous. CDR1 MNHNS and CDR2 SASEGT come from the germline V gene. Trimming removed 6 bases from V and 7 bases from J, with 12 bases in between. The CDR3 length is 12 residues. CDR3 amino acids: CASRIDRDEAFF. CDR3 sequence (DNA): TGTGCCAGCAGAATAGACCGGGATGAAGCTTTCTTT.

This chain uses TRBV5-6 with TRBJ1-1; the D is unclear. V lost 0 bases to trimming and J lost 10 bases, with 13 bases between them. In germline, CDR1 is SGHDT, CDR2 YYEEEE. This CDR3 is 13 amino acids long. The CDR3 here is CASSLGTVVGAFF. CDR3 bases: TGTGCCAGCAGCTTGGGAACAGTCGTGGGAGCTTTCTTT.

The rearrangement joins TRBV15 to TRBJ1-6; perhaps TRBD1 as D (5 bases). The CDR3 has 14 amino acids. With 6 bases removed from V and 15 bases from J, the gap between germline ends came to 21 bases. CDR1 and CDR2 from the germline V gene are LNHNV and YYDKDF (reference sequence). The CDR3: CATSFGRGDDVLHF. In DNA form, the CDR3 reads TGTGCCACCAGTTTTGGTCGGGGGGACGACGTCCTCCACTTT.

The chain recombines TRBV7-9 with TRBJ2-7; tentatively, D is TRBD2 (5 bases). This CDR3 region has 14 residues. The germline V gene encodes CDR1 SEHNR and CDR2 FQNEAQ (reference sequence). V lost 5 bases, J lost 5 bases, and 16 bases lay in between. The CDR3 here is CASSLDGVSHEQYF. For the CDR3, the DNA is TGTGCCAGCAGCCTAGACGGGGTTTCGCACGAGCAGTACTTC.

This chain links TRBV19 with TRBJ1-1; no definite D call. With 4 bases removed from V and 1 base from J, the gap between germline ends came to 7 bases. This CDR3 comprises 13 residues. Germline values: CDR1 LNHDA, CDR2 SQIVND (reference sequence). DNA of the CDR3: TGTGCCAGTAGTACGGACTCGAACACTGAAGCTTTCTTT. Its protein product is CASSTDSNTEAFF.

J is TRBJ2-3 and V is TRBV19, with 8 positions matching TRBD1. Germline V CDR1 and CDR2: LNHDA, SQIVND (reference sequence). The CDR3 consists of 15 residues. The J segment lost 4 bases and the V segment lost 5 bases, leaving 8 bases of the junction unmatched. In DNA, the CDR3 is TGTGCCAGTAGTCGGCAGGGGGCGCAGGCAGATACGCAGTATTTT. Encoded protein: CASSRQGAQADTQYF. Variable domain in full (rest from reference TRBV19 and TRBJ2-3): DGGITQSPKYLFRKEGQNVTLSCEQNLNHDAMYWYRQDPGQGLRLIYYSQIVNDFQKGDIAEGYSVSREKKESFPLTVTSAQKNPTAFYLCASSRQGAQADTQYFGPGTRLTVL.

The chain links TRBV7-2 to TRBJ1-3; D call uncertain. CDR1 and CDR2 from the germline V gene are SGHTA and FQGNSA. Between the trimmed V and J ends, which lost 2 bases and 4 bases, there was a span of 6 bases. The CDR3 totals 13 residues. In DNA, the CDR3 is TGTGCCAGCAGCTTACCCTCCGGAAACACCATATATTTT. It yields the protein CASSLPSGNTIYF.

The chain has TRBV19 and TRBJ1-1, with D maybe TRBD1 (6 bases). Trimming removed 3 bases at V and 4 bases at J, with 18 bases between. The V gene's germline CDR1 is LNHDA and CDR2 SQIVND (reference sequence). This CDR3 has 16 amino acids. The CDR3 here is CASSMRAGASGTEAFF. As DNA, the CDR3 is TGTGCCAGTAGTATGCGGGCAGGGGCATCGGGCACTGAAGCTTTCTTT.

The chain employs TRBV5-6 and TRBJ2-1, with D possibly matching TRBD2 (5 bases). The CDR3 spans 13 residues. V lost 0 bases and J lost 6, with 7 bases in between. Germline V gives CDR1 SGHDT, CDR2 YYEEEE. CDR3 loop: CASSLVAFNEQFF. CDR3 nucleotide sequence: TGTGCCAGCAGCTTGGTAGCGTTCAATGAGCAGTTCTTC.

The chain has TRBV7-2 and TRBJ2-1; 12 nucleotides match TRBD2. V shed 5 bases and J 0 bases; nucleotides not matched to a gene: 5. There are 17 residues in the CDR3. The V gene's germline CDR1 is SGHTA and CDR2 FQGNSA. CDR3 sequence reads: CASSRGLAGSSYNEQFF. CDR3 nucleotide sequence: TGTGCCAGCAGCCGGGGACTAGCGGGTAGCTCCTACAATGAGCAGTTCTTC.

The chain joins TRBV5-6 to TRBJ1-1; D is uncertain. Germline CDR1 and CDR2: SGHDT and YYEEEE. CDR3 length: 15 amino acids. The V end was cut by 1 base, the J end by 3 bases, with 13 bases between. As DNA, the CDR3 is TGTGCCAGCAGCTTGTACCGGGCGGGTTACACTGAAGCTTTCTTT. This sequence encodes CASSLYRAGYTEAFF.

The J gene is TRBJ2-3, the V gene TRBV5-4, with 9 bases matching TRBD2. Per germline, CDR1 SGHNT and CDR2 YYREEE (reference sequence). The CDR3 covers 16 residues. The junction had 5 bases not matched to a gene; V was cut back by 0 bases and J by 3 bases. Here the CDR3 DNA reads TGTGCCAGCAGCTTGGGTGCGGGGGGGCCGACAGATACGCAGTATTTT. It specifies CASSLGAGGPTDTQYF.

This chain joins TRBV27 and TRBJ2-2, with TRBD1 matching 9 bases. The CDR3 totals 15 residues. V lost 4 bases, J lost 2 bases, and 2 bases stayed unmatched. Per the germline V gene, CDR1 is MNHEY and CDR2 is SMNVEV (reference sequence). For the CDR3, the DNA is TGTGCCAGCAGTTGGGGACAGGGTAACACCGGGGAGCTGTTTTTT. As protein: CASSWGQGNTGELFF.

The chain couples TRBV19 to TRBJ2-2; possible D gene TRBD1, 5 bases. Trimming removed 3 bases at V and 7 bases at J, with 21 bases between. The CDR3 contains 17 residues. Germline V gives CDR1 LNHDA, CDR2 SQIVND (reference sequence). The CDR3 coding sequence is TGTGCCAGTAGTATTCCAGGGTCCCCTATAATGGGCGGGGAGCTGTTTTTT. This gives the protein CASSIPGSPIMGGELFF.